A selection of T cell receptor beta chains follows, all from one sample in a study of T cell responses to AZD1222 COVID-19 vaccine. Here immunoSEQ multiplex PCR was the method, and the copy in TCRdb shows in-frame clones only, minus some. This repertoire shows approximately 140,000 clones, over 75% found once; its top ten account for 1.4%. The specimen comprised peripheral blood, sampled on day 0 of AZD1222 vaccination. The receptors derive from an adult in good health. Both conserved end residues are part of each CDR3. Fields, in order: clone size, V gene, J gene, D gene, CDR3 DNA, CDR3 protein. A D gene is named only where the DNA matches it firmly. Some rows have no size entry. The others give once, few or many, or a class for an expanded clone.

>NA|TRBV3-1/TRBV3-2|TRBJ1-2|TRBD1
TGTGCCAGCAGCCAAGCAGGGGGCGAAGGCTACACCTTC
CASSQAGGEGYTF
>NA|TRBV2|TRBJ1-2|TRBD1
TGTGCCAGCAGCGATTCCGGGACAGGCAGCTACACCTTC
CASSDSGTGSYTF
>NA|TRBV19|TRBJ2-2|NA
TGTGCCAGTAGTATCGGGTCAGGGGTAGGGGCCGGGGAGCTGTTTTTT
CASSIGSGVGAGELFF
>NA|TRBV6-5|TRBJ1-1|NA
TGTGCCAGCAGTTACGACAGATTGAACACTGAAGCTTTCTTT
CASSYDRLNTEAFF
>NA|TRBV21-1|TRBJ2-2|NA
TGTGCCAGCAGCAAAGGAAGGCCTAGCGGCCTCACCCCACCCGGGGAGCTGTTTTTT
CASSKGRPSGLTPPGELFF
>few|TRBV11-3|TRBJ2-1|NA
TGTGCCAGCAGCTTAGGGGGGAGTTTAGGTGAGCAGTTCTTC
CASSLGGSLGEQFF
>NA|TRBV3-1/TRBV3-2|TRBJ2-5|NA
TGTGCCAGCATCCGGGCGGACCGGGGGGAGACCCAGTACTTC
CASIRADRGETQYF
>NA|TRBV5-5|TRBJ1-4|NA
TGTGCCAGCACGTTCGGGGGCCCTTCGGATCTACTGTTTTTT
CASTFGGPSDLLFF
>NA|TRBV4-3|TRBJ2-7|NA
TGCGCCAGCAGCCAAGCTGCGGGGACAAGGCCCTACGAGCAGTACTTC
CASSQAAGTRPYEQYF
>NA|TRBV4-3|TRBJ1-2|NA
TGCGCCAGCAGCCACCAGGGTTCTGACTATGGCTACACCTTC
CASSHQGSDYGYTF
>NA|TRBV27|TRBJ1-5|NA
TGTGCCAGCAGTTCAGGCAATCAGCCCCAGCATTTT
CASSSGNQPQHF
>NA|TRBV28|TRBJ1-2|TRBD1
TGTGCCAGCAGTTTATGGGACAGGGCCTATGGCTACACCTTC
CASSLWDRAYGYTF
>NA|TRBV28|TRBJ2-5|TRBD1
TGTGCCAGCAGTTCCGCCATTCCGGGACAGGGGTTCGAGACCCAGTACTTC
CASSSAIPGQGFETQYF
>NA|TRBV19|TRBJ1-5|NA
TGTGCCAGTGACTCCCGGGGAGGTCAGCCCCAGCATTTT
CASDSRGGQPQHF
>NA|TRBV18|TRBJ2-7|NA
TGTGCCAGCTCACCCTTGGGGGTAGGCGGGACAAGATACGAGCAGTACTTC
CASSPLGVGGTRYEQYF
>NA|TRBV11-2|TRBJ1-3|NA
TGTGCCAGCACCCCCGACACTGGAAACACCATATATTTT
CASTPDTGNTIYF
>NA|TRBV11-3|TRBJ2-1|NA
TGTGCCAGCAGCCAAACGTACCGGGGTCCCCAACGACCCTTATACAATGAGCAGTTCTTC
CASSQTYRGPQRPLYNEQFF
>NA|TRBV6-5|TRBJ2-1|NA
TGTGCCAGCAGCCGCAACGGAGACAATGAGCAGTTCTTC
CASSRNGDNEQFF
>once|TRBV7-8|TRBJ1-5|NA
TGTGCCAGCAGCTTAAACCGGGCCAGGGTCAATCAGCCCCAGCATTTT
CASSLNRARVNQPQHF
>NA|TRBV7-8|TRBJ1-2|TRBD1
TGTGCCAGCAGCGGCCGGGACAGGGGATATGGCTACACCTTC
CASSGRDRGYGYTF
>NA|TRBV7-2|TRBJ1-1|NA
TGTGCCAGCAGCTTTATTATCTGGGAAAACCCCCCTGAAGCTTTCTTT
CASSFIIWENPPEAFF
>NA|TRBV5-1|TRBJ2-5|NA
TGCGCCAGCAGCTCTCCCTTCGGGGAGACCCAGTACTTC
CASSSPFGETQYF
>NA|TRBV9|TRBJ2-1|NA
TGTGCCAGCAGCGTAGGACTCTCCAATGAGCAGTTCTTC
CASSVGLSNEQFF
>NA|TRBV19|TRBJ1-2|NA
TGTGCCAGTAGTATAGGCGAAGGGTCCTATGGCTACACCTTC
CASSIGEGSYGYTF
>NA|TRBV7-2|TRBJ2-1|NA
TGTGCCAGCAGCGGATACAATGAGCAGTTCTTC
CASSGYNEQFF
>NA|TRBV7-8|TRBJ1-1|NA
TGTGCCAGCAGCCCGGGGATGAACACTGAAGCTTTCTTT
CASSPGMNTEAFF
>NA|TRBV28|TRBJ1-5|NA
TGTGCCAGCACTCCTATGGCGGGCAAAATTAGCAATCAGCCCCAGCATTTT
CASTPMAGKISNQPQHF
>NA|TRBV5-1|TRBJ2-1|NA
TGCGCCAGCAGCTTGGCGAGAATTCGTAGGGAGCAGTTCTTC
CASSLARIRREQFF
>NA|TRBV9|TRBJ2-2|NA
TGTGCCAGCAGCCCGAGGCCAGGAGGGACGACGGGGACCGGGGAGCTGTTTTTT
CASSPRPGGTTGTGELFF
>NA|TRBV5-1|TRBJ1-4|NA
TGCGCCAGCAGCTTGGAAGGGCGAGCTAATGAAAAACTGTTTTTT
CASSLEGRANEKLFF